This TCR beta chain was sequenced for a study of blood T cell repertoires in COVID-19. How the authors handled the data: The assay estimated nucleated cells by amplifying reference gene primers. The assay was immunoSEQ multiplex PCR, and TCRdb's table has in-frame clones only and misses some. Clonal size and the V and J genes are those of that table, whereas D and trimming came from the DNA. This sample has 200,000 to 250,000 clones, with 85% to 90% found just once. Patients of the Seattle cohort, enrolled during active infection, were followed longitudinally. The CDR3 consists of 15 residues. V lost 0 bases, J lost 7 bases, and 9 bases stayed unmatched. CDR1 MNHNY and CDR2 SVGAGI come from the germline V gene (reference sequence).

The sample taken for sequencing was peripheral blood. The TCR was taken from a man aged 30 to 39 with COVID-19, enrolled during active disease. The chain carries TRBV6-6 and TRBJ2-7, with 7 bases lining up with TRBD2. CDR3: CASSYSTGGGREQYF. The DNA for the CDR3 is TGTGCCAGCAGTTACTCGACGGGCGGGGGACGGGAGCAGTACTTC.